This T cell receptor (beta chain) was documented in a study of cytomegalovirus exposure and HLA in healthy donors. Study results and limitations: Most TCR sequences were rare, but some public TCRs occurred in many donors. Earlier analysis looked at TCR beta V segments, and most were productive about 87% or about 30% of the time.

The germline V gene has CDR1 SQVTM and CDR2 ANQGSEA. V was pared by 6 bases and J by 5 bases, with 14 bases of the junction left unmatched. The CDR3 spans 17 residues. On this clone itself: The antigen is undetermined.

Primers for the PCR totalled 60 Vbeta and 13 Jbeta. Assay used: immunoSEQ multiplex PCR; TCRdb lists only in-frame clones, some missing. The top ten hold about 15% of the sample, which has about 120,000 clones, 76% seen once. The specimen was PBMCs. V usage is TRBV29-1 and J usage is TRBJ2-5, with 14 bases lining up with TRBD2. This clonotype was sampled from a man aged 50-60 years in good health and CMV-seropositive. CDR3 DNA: TGCAGCGTCGCTGGGACTAGCGGGAGTAGGGGGGGTGAGACCCAGTACTTC. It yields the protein CSVAGTSGSRGGETQYF.